Described below is a single TCR beta chain sequence and its context. Its antigen is unknown. The data belong to a study of Tregs in tolerant kidney transplant recipients. Study-wide findings and caveats: Validation in larger populations is needed because few patients were studied. Expanding Tregs on activated donor B cells appeared to best identify donor-specific TCRbeta clones.

Thawed PBMCs were rested overnight at 37°C with around 200 IU/ml IL-2 before regulatory T cell sorting. Method: immunoSEQ multiplex PCR; TCRdb's copy keeps in-frame clones and lacks some. The sample consists of approximately 43,000 clones, roughly nine tenths of them appearing once. V lost 2 bases to trimming and J lost 2 bases, with 7 bases between them. Germline V gives CDR1 SGHRS, CDR2 YFSETQ. The CDR3 is 13 amino acids. The chain employs TRBV5-1 and TRBJ2-5; D unresolved. Sample: Tregs from blood. This sequence was found in a human donor in good health. The DNA of the CDR3 is TGCGCCAGCAGCTTTGCCAGTCAAGAGACCCAGTACTTC. Translating it yields CASSFASQETQYF.